This record looks at one TCR beta chain sequence and its context. CDR1 SGHTA and CDR2 FQGTGA come from the germline V gene. Trimming stripped 3 bases from V and 4 bases from J, with 9 bases between. The CDR3 is 14 residues long. The entry originates in a study of blood T cell repertoires in COVID-19. The protocol was immunoSEQ multiplex PCR, while the TCRdb copy is restricted to in-frame clones and leaves out a portion. The sample shows 250,000 or so clones, around 89% of them seen only once. The chain has TRBV7-3 and TRBJ2-2; no firm D call. The receptor comes from a man aged 45-65 years who had been exposed to COVID-19. The sequenced sample was PBMCs or T cells enriched from blood (not recorded which). The DNA of the CDR3 is TGTGCCAGCAGCTTCCGGTCTCCCACCGGGGAGCTGTTTTTT. It specifies CASSFRSPTGELFF.